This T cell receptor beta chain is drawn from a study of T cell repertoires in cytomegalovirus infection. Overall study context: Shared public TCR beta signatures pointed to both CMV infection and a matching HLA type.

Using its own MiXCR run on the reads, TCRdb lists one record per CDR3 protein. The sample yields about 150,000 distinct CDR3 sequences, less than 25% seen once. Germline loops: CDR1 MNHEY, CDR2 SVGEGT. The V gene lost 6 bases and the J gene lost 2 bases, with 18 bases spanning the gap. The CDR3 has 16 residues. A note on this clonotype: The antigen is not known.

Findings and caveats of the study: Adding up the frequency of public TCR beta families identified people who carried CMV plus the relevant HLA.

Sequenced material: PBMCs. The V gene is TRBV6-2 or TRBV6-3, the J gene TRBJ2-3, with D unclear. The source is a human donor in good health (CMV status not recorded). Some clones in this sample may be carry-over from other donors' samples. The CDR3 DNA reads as TGTGCCAGCAGCTACCCAAGGCGCGAGAACACAGATACGCAGTATTTT. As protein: CASSYPRRENTDTQYF.